Sequencing of this T cell receptor beta chain was carried out in a study of OX40 agonist ivuxolimab in advanced cancers. Overall study findings and caveats: Still undetermined is the antigen specificity of the expanded peripheral T cells.

This clone has more than one count but fewer than ten. Its antigen is unknown. Repertoires were generated with immunoSEQ multiplex PCR, while TCRdb's copy carries only in-frame clones and drops some. Of under 150,000 clones in the sample, around nine tenths are singletons; the top ten hold 1.1%. This CDR3 is built from 12 residues. Between the trimmed V and J ends, which lost 5 bases and 7 bases, there was a span of 12 bases. Germline V CDR1 and CDR2: SEHNR, FQNEAQ (reference sequence). The sample consisted of CD4+ or CD8+ T cells sorted from blood, taken in a trial of the OX40 agonist ivuxolimab. The TCR was taken from an adult with an advanced solid tumor such as melanoma, head and neck, liver or kidney cancer. This chain connects TRBV7-9 to TRBJ2-7, with TRBD2 as a possible D gene (5 bases). This CDR3 is CASSPQTGEQYF. The CDR3 DNA sequence: TGTGCCAGCAGCCCCCAGACGGGAGAGCAGTACTTC.